This T cell receptor (beta chain) was captured in a study of cytomegalovirus exposure and HLA in healthy donors. This CDR3 has 17 amino acids. The primer mix had 60 Vbeta and 13 Jbeta primers. Produced via immunoSEQ multiplex PCR; TCRdb's table is partial and in-frame only. The repertoire has some 85,000 clones, 70% to 85% of them found once; the top ten carry roughly 2.3%. This TCR was sampled from a woman in her forties or fifties in good health and CMV-seronegative. The material sequenced was PBMCs. This rearrangement joins TRBV21-1 to TRBJ2-5; the table's TRBD2 call for D was not verified on the DNA. TRBV21-1 has pseudogene status. CDR3 in amino acids: CASSRKPMGGVQETQYF. CDR3 bases: TGTGCCAGCAGCAGAAAACCCATGGGGGGAGTACAAGAGACCCAGTACTTC.